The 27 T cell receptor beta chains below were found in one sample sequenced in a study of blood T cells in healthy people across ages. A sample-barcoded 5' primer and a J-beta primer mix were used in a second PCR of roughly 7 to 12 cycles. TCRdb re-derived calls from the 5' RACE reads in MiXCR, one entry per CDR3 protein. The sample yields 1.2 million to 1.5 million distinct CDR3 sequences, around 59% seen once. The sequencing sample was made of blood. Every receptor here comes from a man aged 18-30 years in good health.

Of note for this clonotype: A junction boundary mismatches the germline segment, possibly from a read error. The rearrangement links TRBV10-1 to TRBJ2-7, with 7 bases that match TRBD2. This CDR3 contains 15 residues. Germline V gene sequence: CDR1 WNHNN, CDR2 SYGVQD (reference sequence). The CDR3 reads CASGDPAGSSYEQYF. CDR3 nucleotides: TGCGCCAGCGGTGATCCAGCGGGGAGCTCCTACGAGCAGTACTTC.

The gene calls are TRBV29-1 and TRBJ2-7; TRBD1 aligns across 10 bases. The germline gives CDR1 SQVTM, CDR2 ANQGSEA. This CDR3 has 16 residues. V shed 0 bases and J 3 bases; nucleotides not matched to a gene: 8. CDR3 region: CSVEDRGDRGDYEQYF. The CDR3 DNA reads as TGCAGCGTTGAAGATAGAGGGGACAGGGGTGACTACGAGCAGTACTTC.

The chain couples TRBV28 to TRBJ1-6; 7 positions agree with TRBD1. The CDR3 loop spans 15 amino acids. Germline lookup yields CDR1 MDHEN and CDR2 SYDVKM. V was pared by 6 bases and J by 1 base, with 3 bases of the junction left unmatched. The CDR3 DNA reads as TGTGCCAGCAGGGGACAGCGATCCTATAATTCACCCCTCCACTTT. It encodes CASRGQRSYNSPLHF. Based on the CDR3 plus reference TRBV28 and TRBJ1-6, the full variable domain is DVKVTQSSRYLVKRTGEKVFLECVQDMDHENMFWYRQDPGLGLRLIYFSYDVKMKEKGDIPEGYSVSREKKERFSLILESASTNQTSMYLCASRGQRSYNSPLHFGNGTRLTVT.

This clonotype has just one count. In DNA, the CDR3 is TGTGCCAGCAGGACCGTGGAGACTACTAGCATAGGGTACAATGAGCAGTTCTTC. Translating it yields CASRTVETTSIGYNEQFF. The J gene is TRBJ2-1, the V gene TRBV6-2 or TRBV6-3; the D gene is possibly TRBD2 (6 bases). The V gene's germline CDR1 is MNHEY and CDR2 SVGEGT. The CDR3 extends over 18 amino acids. V dropped 6 bases and J dropped 4 bases, with 25 bases sitting between them.

The CDR3 DNA sequence: TGTGCCAGCAGTTTAGGCGGCAGAGGTAACAATCAGCCCCAGCATTTT. Translated: CASSLGGRGNNQPQHF. This chain joins TRBV12-3 or TRBV12-4 and TRBJ1-5; D ambiguous. CDR3 length: 16 residues. V shed 1 base and J shed 3 bases, with 13 bases lying between them.

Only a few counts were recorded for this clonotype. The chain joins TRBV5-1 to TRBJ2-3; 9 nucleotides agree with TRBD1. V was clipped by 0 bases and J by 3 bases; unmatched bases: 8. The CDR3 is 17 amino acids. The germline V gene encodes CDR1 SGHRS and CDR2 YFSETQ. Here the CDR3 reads CASSLGTGVSATDTQYF. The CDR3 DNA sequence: TGCGCCAGCAGCTTGGGGACAGGGGTTAGCGCGACAGATACGCAGTATTTT.

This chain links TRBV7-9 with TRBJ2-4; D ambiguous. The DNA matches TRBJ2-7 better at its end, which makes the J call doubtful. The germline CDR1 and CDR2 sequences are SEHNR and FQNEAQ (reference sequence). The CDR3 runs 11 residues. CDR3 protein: CASSSPPEQYF. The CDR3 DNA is TGTGCCAGCAGTTCTCCACCCGAGCAGTACTTC.

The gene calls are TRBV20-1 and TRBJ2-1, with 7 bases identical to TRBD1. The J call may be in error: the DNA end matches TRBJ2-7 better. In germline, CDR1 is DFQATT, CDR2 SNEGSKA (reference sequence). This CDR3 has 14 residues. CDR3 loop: CSARPWTGYNEQYF. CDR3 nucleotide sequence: TGCAGTGCTAGACCCTGGACAGGCTACAATGAGCAGTACTTC.

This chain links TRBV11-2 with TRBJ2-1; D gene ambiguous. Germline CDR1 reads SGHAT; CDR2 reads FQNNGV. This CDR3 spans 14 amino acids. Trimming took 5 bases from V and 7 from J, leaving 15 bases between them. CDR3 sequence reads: CASSPRVSDNEQFF. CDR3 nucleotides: TGTGCCAGCAGCCCCCGGGTTTCAGATAATGAGCAGTTCTTC.

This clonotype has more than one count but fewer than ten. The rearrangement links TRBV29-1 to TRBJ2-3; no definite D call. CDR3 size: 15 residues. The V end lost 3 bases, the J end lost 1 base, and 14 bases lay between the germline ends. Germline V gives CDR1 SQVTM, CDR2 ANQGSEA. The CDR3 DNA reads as TGCAGCGTTGACGAGTCCTGGAGTGGCACAGATACGCAGTATTTT. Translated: CSVDESWSGTDTQYF.

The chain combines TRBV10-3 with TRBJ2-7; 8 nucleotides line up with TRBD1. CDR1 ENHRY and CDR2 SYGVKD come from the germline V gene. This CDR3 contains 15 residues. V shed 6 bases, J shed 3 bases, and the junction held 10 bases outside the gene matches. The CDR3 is CAISTKTGALYEQYF. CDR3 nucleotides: TGTGCCATCAGCACGAAGACAGGGGCACTCTACGAGCAGTACTTC.

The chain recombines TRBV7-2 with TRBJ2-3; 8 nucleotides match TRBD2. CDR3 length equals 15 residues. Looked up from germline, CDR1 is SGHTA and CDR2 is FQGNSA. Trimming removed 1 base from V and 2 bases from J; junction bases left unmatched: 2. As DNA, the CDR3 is TGTGCCAGCAGCTTAGTGCGGGGGGTCACAGATACGCAGTATTTT. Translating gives CASSLVRGVTDTQYF.

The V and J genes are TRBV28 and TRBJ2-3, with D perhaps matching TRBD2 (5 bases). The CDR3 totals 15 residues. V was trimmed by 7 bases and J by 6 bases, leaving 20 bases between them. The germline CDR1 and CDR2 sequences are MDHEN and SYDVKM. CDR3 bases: TGTGCCAGCACCACGATTCAACGGGGAGTGGATACGCAGTATTTT. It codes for CASTTIQRGVDTQYF.

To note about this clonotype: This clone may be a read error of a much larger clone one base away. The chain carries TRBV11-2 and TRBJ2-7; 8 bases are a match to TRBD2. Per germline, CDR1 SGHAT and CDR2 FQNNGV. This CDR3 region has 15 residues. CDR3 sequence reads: CASNLDGSGSYEQYF. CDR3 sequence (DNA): TGTGCCAGCAACTTAGATGGGAGCGGGAGCTACGAGCAGTACTTC.

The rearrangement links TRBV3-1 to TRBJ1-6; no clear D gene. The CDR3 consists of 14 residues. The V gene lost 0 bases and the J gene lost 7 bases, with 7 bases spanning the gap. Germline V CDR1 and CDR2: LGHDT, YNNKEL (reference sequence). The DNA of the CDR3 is TGTGCCAGCAGCCAAGACAGCTCGAATTCACCCCTCCACTTT. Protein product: CASSQDSSNSPLHF.

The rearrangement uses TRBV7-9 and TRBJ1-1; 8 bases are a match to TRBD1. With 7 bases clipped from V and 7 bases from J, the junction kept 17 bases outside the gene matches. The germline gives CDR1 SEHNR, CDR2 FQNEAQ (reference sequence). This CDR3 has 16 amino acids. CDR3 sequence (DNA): TGTGCCAGCAACCGACAGGGGCCTCTCCTAGGGGGTGAAGCTTTCTTT. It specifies CASNRQGPLLGGEAFF.

The CDR3 is CASSLDPLAEQYF. DNA of the CDR3: TGTGCCAGCAGCTTGGACCCCCTAGCCGAGCAGTACTTC. The rearrangement links TRBV11-2 to TRBJ2-7; tentative D call: TRBD2 (5 bases). There are 13 residues in the CDR3. CDR1 SGHAT and CDR2 FQNNGV come from the germline V gene. Trimming took 3 bases from V and 6 from J, leaving 12 bases between them.

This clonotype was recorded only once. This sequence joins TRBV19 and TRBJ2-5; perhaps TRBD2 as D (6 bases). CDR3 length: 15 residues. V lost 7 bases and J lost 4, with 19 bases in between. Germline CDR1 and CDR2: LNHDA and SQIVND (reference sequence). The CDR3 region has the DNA TGTGCCAGTACCAACGGCGGAGGGAAGGGAGAGACCCAGTACTTC. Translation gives CASTNGGGKGETQYF.

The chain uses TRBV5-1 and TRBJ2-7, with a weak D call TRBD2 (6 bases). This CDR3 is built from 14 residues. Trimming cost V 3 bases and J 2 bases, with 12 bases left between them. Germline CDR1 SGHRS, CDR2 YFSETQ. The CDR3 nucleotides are TGCGCCAGCAGCTCCCCGGAGGGCCCCTACGAGCAGTACTTC. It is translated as CASSSPEGPYEQYF.

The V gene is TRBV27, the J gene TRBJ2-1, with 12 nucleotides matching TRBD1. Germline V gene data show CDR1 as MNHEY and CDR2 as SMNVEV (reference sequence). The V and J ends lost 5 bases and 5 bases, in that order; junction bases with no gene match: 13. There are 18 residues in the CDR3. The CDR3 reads CASSPRPPGQGADNEQFF. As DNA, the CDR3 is TGTGCCAGCAGTCCTCGCCCTCCGGGACAGGGGGCGGACAATGAGCAGTTCTTC.

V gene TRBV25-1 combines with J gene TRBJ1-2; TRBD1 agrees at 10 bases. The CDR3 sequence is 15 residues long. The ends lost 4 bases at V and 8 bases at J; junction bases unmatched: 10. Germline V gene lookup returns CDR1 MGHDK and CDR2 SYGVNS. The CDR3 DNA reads TGTGCCAGCAGTGGCCGGGACAGGGGATCTTTAGGCTACACCTTC. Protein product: CASSGRDRGSLGYTF.

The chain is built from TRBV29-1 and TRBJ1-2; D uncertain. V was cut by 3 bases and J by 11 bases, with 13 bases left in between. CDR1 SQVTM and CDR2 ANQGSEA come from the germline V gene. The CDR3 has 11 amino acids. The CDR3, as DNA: TGCAGCGTTGACAACCCTGCACCGTACACCTTC. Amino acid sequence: CSVDNPAPYTF.

CDR3: CASSATVIEYNGYTF. DNA of the CDR3: TGTGCCAGCAGCGCGACCGTCATCGAGTATAATGGCTACACCTTC. V is TRBV14 and J is TRBJ1-2; D remains unclear. V was shortened by 5 bases and J by 6 bases, with 19 bases between the two germline ends. The CDR3 consists of 15 residues. CDR1 SGHDN and CDR2 FVKESK come from the germline V gene.

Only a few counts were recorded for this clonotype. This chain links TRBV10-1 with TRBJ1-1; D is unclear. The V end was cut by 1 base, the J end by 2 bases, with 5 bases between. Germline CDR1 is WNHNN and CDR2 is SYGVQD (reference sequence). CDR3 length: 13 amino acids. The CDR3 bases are TGCGCCAGCAGTGAGTGGCCCAACACTGAAGCTTTCTTT. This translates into CASSEWPNTEAFF.

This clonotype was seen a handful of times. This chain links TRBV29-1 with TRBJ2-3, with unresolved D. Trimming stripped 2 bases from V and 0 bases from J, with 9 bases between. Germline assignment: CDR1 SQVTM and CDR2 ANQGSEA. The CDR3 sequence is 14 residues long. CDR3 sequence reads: CSVEKDVSTDTQYF. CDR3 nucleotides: TGCAGCGTTGAAAAGGACGTGAGCACAGATACGCAGTATTTT.

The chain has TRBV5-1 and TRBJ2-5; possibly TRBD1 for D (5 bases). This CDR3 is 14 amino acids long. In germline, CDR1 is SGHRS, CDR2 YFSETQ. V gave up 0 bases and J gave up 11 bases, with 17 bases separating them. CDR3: CASSLESDTLQQYF. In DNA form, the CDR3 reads TGCGCCAGCAGCTTGGAGTCGGACACCCTTCAGCAGTACTTC.

CDR3 loop: CASSPFRIGNTDTQYF. Written as DNA, the CDR3 is TGTGCCAGCAGCCCCTTTCGGATAGGGAACACAGATACGCAGTATTTT. V gene TRBV2 combines with J gene TRBJ2-3, with no clear D. The CDR3 contains 16 residues. Germline-derived CDR1 and CDR2 are SNHLY and FYNNEI. The germline V and J ends were trimmed by 6 bases and 2 bases, with 18 bases remaining between them.